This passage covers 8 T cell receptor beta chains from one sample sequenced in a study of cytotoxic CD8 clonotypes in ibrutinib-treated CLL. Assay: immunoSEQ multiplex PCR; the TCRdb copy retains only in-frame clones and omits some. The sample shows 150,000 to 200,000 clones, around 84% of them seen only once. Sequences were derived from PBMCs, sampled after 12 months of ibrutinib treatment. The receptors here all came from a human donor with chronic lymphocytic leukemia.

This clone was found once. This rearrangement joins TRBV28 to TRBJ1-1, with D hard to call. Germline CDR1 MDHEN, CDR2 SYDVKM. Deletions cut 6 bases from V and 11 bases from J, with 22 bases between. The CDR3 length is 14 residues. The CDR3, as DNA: TGTGCCAGCAGCGGAGAAGGATGGCACTGGGAGGCTTTCTTT. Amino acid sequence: CASSGEGWHWEAFF.

The CDR3 loop is CASSLAGGFGNTIYF. DNA for the CDR3: TGTGCCAGCAGCTTAGCGGGAGGTTTTGGAAACACCATATATTTT. The chain couples TRBV7-2 to TRBJ1-3, with unresolved D. Trimming took 0 bases from V and 3 from J, leaving 9 bases between them. Germline lookup yields CDR1 SGHTA and CDR2 FQGNSA. The CDR3 is made up of 15 amino acids.

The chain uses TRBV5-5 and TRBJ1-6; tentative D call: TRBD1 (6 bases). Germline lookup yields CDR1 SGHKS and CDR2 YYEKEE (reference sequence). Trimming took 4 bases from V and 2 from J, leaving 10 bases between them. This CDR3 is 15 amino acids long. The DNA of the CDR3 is TGTGCCAGCAGCCAAGGGGGAACCTATAATTCACCCCTCCACTTT. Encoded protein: CASSQGGTYNSPLHF.

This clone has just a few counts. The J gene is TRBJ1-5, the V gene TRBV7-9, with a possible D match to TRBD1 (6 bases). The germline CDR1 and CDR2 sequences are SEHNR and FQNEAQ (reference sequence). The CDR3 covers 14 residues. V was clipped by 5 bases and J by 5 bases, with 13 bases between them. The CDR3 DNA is TGTGCCAGCAGCCAGGACAGCATCTATCAGCCCCAGCATTTT. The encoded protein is CASSQDSIYQPQHF.

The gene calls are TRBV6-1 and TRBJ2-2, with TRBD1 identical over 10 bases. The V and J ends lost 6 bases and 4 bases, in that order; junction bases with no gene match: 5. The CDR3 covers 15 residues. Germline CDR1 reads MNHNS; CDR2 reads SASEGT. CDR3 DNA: TGTGCCAGCAGAAGCCGGACAGGGGGCACCGGGGAGCTGTTTTTT. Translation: CASRSRTGGTGELFF.

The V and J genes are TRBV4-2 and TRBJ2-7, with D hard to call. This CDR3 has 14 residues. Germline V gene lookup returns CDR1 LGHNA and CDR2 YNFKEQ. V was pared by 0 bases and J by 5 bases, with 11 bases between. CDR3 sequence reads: CASSQERFLHEQYF. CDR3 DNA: TGTGCCAGCAGCCAAGAGCGCTTCCTCCACGAGCAGTACTTC.

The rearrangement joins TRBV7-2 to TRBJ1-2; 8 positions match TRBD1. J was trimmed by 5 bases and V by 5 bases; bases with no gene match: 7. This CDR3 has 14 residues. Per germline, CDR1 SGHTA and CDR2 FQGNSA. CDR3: CASSQNRDRYGYTF. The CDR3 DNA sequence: TGTGCCAGCAGCCAAAACCGGGACAGGTATGGCTACACCTTC.

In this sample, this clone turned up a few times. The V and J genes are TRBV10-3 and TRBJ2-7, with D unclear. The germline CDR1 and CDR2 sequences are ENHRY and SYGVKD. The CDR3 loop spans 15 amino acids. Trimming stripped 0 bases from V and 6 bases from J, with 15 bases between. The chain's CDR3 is CAISESAPMGVEQYF. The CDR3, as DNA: TGTGCCATCAGTGAGTCGGCTCCCATGGGCGTCGAGCAGTACTTC.